This passage covers 32 T cell receptor beta chains from one sample sequenced in a study of T-cell reconstitution after alpha-beta-depleted transplantation in children. This sample's TCRbeta library carried unique molecular identifier barcodes. TCRdb itself ran the PCR reads through MiXCR, one entry per CDR3 protein. Altogether about 500,000 distinct CDR3 sequences are present, 30% to 35% being singletons, with the ten largest covering around 2.5%. Source: PBMCs from the stem cell graft donor, taken from the stem cell graft. All receptors derive from a human donor who donated a stem cell graft to a child with aplastic anemia.

V is TRBV5-4 and J is TRBJ2-1; tentatively, D is TRBD1 (5 bases). V was clipped by 0 bases and J by 3 bases, with 10 bases between them. Germline V gene data show CDR1 as SGHNT and CDR2 as YYREEE (reference sequence). The CDR3 totals 15 residues. The CDR3 coding sequence is TGTGCCAGCAGCTTGGAAGGGGCCCTCTACAATGAGCAGTTCTTC. Residues: CASSLEGALYNEQFF.

V and J are TRBV27 and TRBJ2-1, with a tentative D call TRBD1 (5 bases). CDR3 size: 14 residues. In germline, CDR1 is MNHEY, CDR2 SMNVEV (reference sequence). Deletions cut 6 bases from V and 8 bases from J, with 17 bases between. The CDR3 DNA is TGTGCCAGCAGCCGAACCCGGATAGGGGATGAGCAGTTCTTC. Translation: CASSRTRIGDEQFF.

The genes are TRBV4-3 and TRBJ2-1; 11 bases fit TRBD2. CDR3 length equals 19 residues. The germline CDR1 and CDR2 sequences are LGHNA and YSLEER. The junction had 16 bases not matched to a gene; V was cut back by 2 bases and J by 7 bases. The CDR3 reads CASSQIATSGMGLLNEQFF. Written as DNA, the CDR3 is TGCGCCAGCAGCCAAATCGCGACTAGCGGGATGGGGCTCCTGAATGAGCAGTTCTTC.

There are a few counts of this clonotype. This sequence joins TRBV20-1 and TRBJ1-5; D ambiguous. CDR1 and CDR2 (germline): DFQATT, SNEGSKA (reference sequence). Trimming removed 3 bases from V and 3 bases from J, with 12 bases in between. CDR3 size: 14 residues. CDR3 in DNA: TGCAGTGCTAGGGGTCCGGGAATCAATCAGCCCCAGCATTTT. Amino acid sequence: CSARGPGINQPQHF.

This chain links TRBV20-1 with TRBJ1-1; a possible D gene is TRBD1 (6 bases). V lost 3 bases to trimming and J lost 1 base, with 24 bases between them. Germline assignment: CDR1 DFQATT and CDR2 SNEGSKA (reference sequence). This CDR3 has 18 residues. For the CDR3, the DNA is TGCAGTGCTAGTAGGGAGAGATGGCCGGGACACAGGAACACTGAAGCTTTCTTT. Its translation is CSASRERWPGHRNTEAFF.

The chain joins TRBV5-1 to TRBJ2-5, with a weak D call TRBD1 (5 bases). The germline CDR1 and CDR2 sequences are SGHRS and YFSETQ. The CDR3 length is 14 residues. Between the trimmed V and J ends, which lost 5 bases and 1 base, there was a span of 12 bases. CDR3 sequence: CASRSQGSQETQYF. The CDR3 DNA is TGCGCCAGCAGGTCGCAGGGAAGCCAAGAGACCCAGTACTTC.

This clonotype was found a few times. The rearrangement links TRBV5-1 to TRBJ1-2; TRBD1 matches at 7 bases. The CDR3 is made up of 13 amino acids. In germline, CDR1 is SGHRS, CDR2 YFSETQ. V lost 4 bases and J lost 9; bases outside the gene matches: 9. The CDR3 DNA reads TGCGCCAGCAGCACTGGGACAGAGGATAGCTACACCTTC. It codes for CASSTGTEDSYTF.

In its sample, this clonotype was seen a few times. V and J are TRBV6-2 or TRBV6-3 and TRBJ1-5; TRBD1 aligns across 8 bases. The CDR3 runs to 17 residues. Trimming cost V 2 bases and J 0 bases; bases outside gene matches: 6. CDR1 MNHEY and CDR2 SVGEGT come from the germline V gene. In nucleotides, the CDR3 is TGTGCCAGCAGTTACACCTCGACAGGGGTTAGCAATCAGCCCCAGCATTTT. It encodes CASSYTSTGVSNQPQHF.

J is TRBJ1-1 and V is TRBV10-1, with D possibly TRBD1 on 5 matching bases. V was trimmed by 6 bases and J by 5 bases, leaving 13 bases between them. The germline V gene has CDR1 WNHNN and CDR2 SYGVQD (reference sequence). The CDR3 is 13 residues long. The CDR3 is CASRYKEGTEAFF. The CDR3 DNA is TGCGCCAGCAGGTACAAAGAGGGGACTGAAGCTTTCTTT.

The V call is TRBV7-9, the J call TRBJ2-3; D is ambiguous. Trimming shortened V by 4 bases and J by 0 bases, and 8 bases separated the two germline ends. Germline V gene lookup returns CDR1 SEHNR and CDR2 FQNEAQ (reference sequence). The CDR3 covers 14 residues. The CDR3 DNA reads as TGTGCCAGCAGCTCCTTTGGGAGCACAGATACGCAGTATTTT. This gives the protein CASSSFGSTDTQYF. Together with reference TRBV7-9 and TRBJ2-3, the CDR3 gives the full variable domain: DTGVSQNPRHKITKRGQNVTFRCDPISEHNRLYWYRQTLGQGPEFLTYFQNEAQLEKSRLLSDRFSAERPKGSFSTLEIQRTEQGDSAMYLCASSSFGSTDTQYFGPGTRLTVL.

This chain links TRBV15 with TRBJ1-1; unclear D gene. CDR1 LNHNV and CDR2 YYDKDF come from the germline V gene (reference sequence). This CDR3 contains 14 residues. Trimming removed 4 bases from V and 4 bases from J, with 13 bases in between. CDR3 in DNA: TGTGCCACCAGCACTTATGAGAGGAGCACTGAAGCTTTCTTT. This sequence encodes CATSTYERSTEAFF.

This clonotype was observed a few times. The chain has TRBV9 and TRBJ2-5; D is possibly TRBD2 (5 bases). CDR3 size: 13 residues. The V and J ends lost 2 bases and 5 bases respectively, with 10 bases between them. From germline, CDR1 is SGDLS and CDR2 YYNGEE. Here the CDR3 DNA reads TGTGCCAGCAGCGTTAGCGCTTGGGAGACCCAGTACTTC. It yields the protein CASSVSAWETQYF.

In its sample, this clonotype was seen a few times. The J gene is TRBJ1-2, the V gene TRBV18, with D unclear. The V gene lost 0 bases and the J gene lost 4 bases, with 9 bases spanning the gap. The CDR3 has 14 amino acids. CDR1 is KGHSH and CDR2 is LQKENI in the germline V gene. CDR3 protein: CASSPPSVPYGYTF. DNA of the CDR3: TGTGCCAGCTCACCACCGTCCGTCCCCTATGGCTACACCTTC.

The rearrangement uses TRBV4-3 and TRBJ2-7; D might be TRBD1 (6 bases). This CDR3 has 17 residues. The V and J ends lost 4 bases and 3 bases respectively, with 22 bases between them. Germline CDR1 is LGHNA and CDR2 is YSLEER. The CDR3 DNA reads as TGCGCCAGCAGCCCCCTAGCAGGGGCCGCACCGATCTACGAGCAGTACTTC. It is translated as CASSPLAGAAPIYEQYF.

The rearrangement links TRBV12-3 or TRBV12-4 to TRBJ2-7, with a tentative D call TRBD1 (6 bases). V lost 6 bases to trimming and J lost 0 bases, with 12 bases between them. The CDR3 runs to 14 residues. This CDR3 reads CASRDSSSSYEQYF. The CDR3 DNA is TGTGCCAGCAGGGACAGTTCTAGCTCCTACGAGCAGTACTTC.

This clonotype showed up many times. The chain recombines TRBV15 with TRBJ1-5; D uncertain. In germline, CDR1 is LNHNV, CDR2 YYDKDF (reference sequence). The CDR3 extends over 15 amino acids. CDR3 in amino acids: CAIAGSPSGNQPQHF. The CDR3 DNA is TGTGCTATTGCGGGGTCCCCCTCCGGCAATCAGCCCCAGCATTTT. Full variable domain (outside the CDR3, taken from reference TRBV15 and TRBJ1-5): DAMVIQNPRYQVTQFGKPVTLSCSQTLNHNVMYWYQQKSSQAPKLLFHYYDKDFNNEADTPDNFQSRRPNTSFCFLDIRSPGLGDTAMYLCAIAGSPSGNQPQHFGDGTRLSIL.

CDR3 sequence reads: CSARAALEVQETQYF. CDR3 nucleotide sequence: TGCAGTGCTAGAGCCGCTTTAGAGGTCCAAGAGACCCAGTACTTC. The chain employs TRBV20-1 and TRBJ2-5, with D hard to call. Per germline, CDR1 DFQATT and CDR2 SNEGSKA (reference sequence). The CDR3 length is 15 residues. Trimming pared 1 base from V and 1 base from J, leaving 13 bases between.

The chain employs TRBV27 and TRBJ2-1; 14 bases are a match to TRBD2. After removal of 5 bases from V and 10 bases from J, the junction contained 10 bases not matched to a gene. Germline-derived CDR1 and CDR2 are MNHEY and SMNVEV (reference sequence). The length of the CDR3 is 16 residues. The CDR3 region has the DNA TGTGCCAGCAGTCCGACGGGACTAGCGGGAGTTGAGGAGCAGTTCTTC. Protein product: CASSPTGLAGVEEQFF.

CDR3 in DNA: TGTGCCAGCAGTTACGTGGGGATGGGGCAGCCCCAGCATTTT. As protein: CASSYVGMGQPQHF. The chain links TRBV6-2 or TRBV6-3 to TRBJ1-5; no firm D call. The V gene's germline CDR1 is MNHEY and CDR2 SVGEGT. The CDR3 totals 14 residues. V was clipped by 2 bases and J by 7 bases, with 12 bases between them.

This sequence joins TRBV5-1 and TRBJ1-4; D gene uncertain. The ends were cut back, 3 bases at V and 4 bases at J, with 10 bases in the middle. CDR1 is SGHRS and CDR2 is YFSETQ in the germline V gene. This CDR3 has 14 residues. The CDR3 DNA reads TGCGCCAGCAGCTGGGAAGGACGTAATGAAAAACTGTTTTTT. This sequence encodes CASSWEGRNEKLFF.

CDR3 sequence: CATSTRQGQDTIYF. The CDR3, as DNA: TGTGCCACCAGCACAAGACAGGGCCAAGACACCATATATTTT. V usage is TRBV15 and J usage is TRBJ1-3, with 7 bases fitting TRBD1. Germline V lookup: CDR1 LNHNV, CDR2 YYDKDF (reference sequence). After removal of 4 bases from V and 8 bases from J, the junction contained 8 bases not matched to a gene. This CDR3 comprises 14 residues.

This clonotype was seen a single time. The V and J genes are TRBV19 and TRBJ1-1; D gene uncertain. The CDR3 spans 13 residues. V lost 10 bases to trimming and J lost 0 bases, with 12 bases between them. Per germline, CDR1 LNHDA and CDR2 SQIVND (reference sequence). The CDR3 here is CATNLRLNTEAFF. The CDR3, as DNA: TGTGCCACCAACCTTCGGCTGAACACTGAAGCTTTCTTT.

A word on this clonotype: The junction shows a germline mismatch at one end, possibly a read error. This rearrangement joins TRBV5-1 to TRBJ1-1; D perhaps matches TRBD1 (5 bases). CDR3 size: 14 residues. The germline V gene has CDR1 SGHRS and CDR2 YFSETQ. CDR3: CASRSRGPNTEAFF. CDR3 in DNA: TGCGCCAGCCGATCTCGGGGCCCGAACACTGAAGCTTTCTTC.

In its sample, this clonotype was seen a few times. The V and J genes are TRBV6-5 and TRBJ2-5; D unclear. Trimming left V 0 bases short and J 6 bases short, with 2 bases between. Germline assignment: CDR1 MNHEY and CDR2 SVGAGI. This CDR3 is built from 11 residues. CDR3 nucleotides: TGTGCCAGCAGTTACTCGAAGACCCAGTACTTC. This translates into CASSYSKTQYF.

This chain links TRBV20-1 with TRBJ2-1, with D possibly being TRBD2 (5 bases). Germline CDR1 is DFQATT and CDR2 is SNEGSKA (reference sequence). With 4 bases removed from V and 0 bases from J, the gap between germline ends came to 13 bases. This CDR3 is 15 amino acids long. In DNA form, the CDR3 reads TGCAGTGCTATTGGTAGGGAGCTCTCCTACAATGAGCAGTTCTTC. As protein: CSAIGRELSYNEQFF.

The sample holds a few counts of this clonotype. V usage is TRBV20-1 and J usage is TRBJ1-1, with D unresolved. CDR3 length: 11 amino acids. Germline CDR1 reads DFQATT; CDR2 reads SNEGSKA (reference sequence). V was pared by 6 bases and J by 6 bases, with 11 bases between. The CDR3 nucleotides are TGCAGTGCGAAAGGGTGGCCTGAAGCTTTCTTT. Translating gives CSAKGWPEAFF.

Of note for this clonotype: At one end, the junction sequence differs from germline, possibly due to a read error. The chain recombines TRBV14 with TRBJ2-1, with D perhaps TRBD1 (7 bases). The CDR3 is 14 residues long. The germline gives CDR1 SGHDN, CDR2 FVKESK. CDR3 region: CASSPLDRRLPGAF. The CDR3 region has the DNA TGTGCCAGCAGCCCGTTGGACAGGCGGCTGCCGGGGGCCTTC.

The rearrangement joins TRBV7-9 to TRBJ1-4; the D is unclear. V shed 11 bases and J shed 6 bases, with 16 bases lying between them. Germline values: CDR1 SEHNR, CDR2 FQNEAQ (reference sequence). The CDR3 consists of 13 residues. CDR3 sequence reads: CAGGREVDEKLFF. The CDR3 coding sequence is TGTGCCGGAGGGCGGGAAGTTGATGAAAAACTGTTTTTT.

This clonotype showed up just a few times. The chain uses TRBV4-3 and TRBJ2-3; D call uncertain. V gave up 0 bases and J gave up 3 bases, with 7 bases separating them. Germline CDR1 is LGHNA and CDR2 is YSLEER. The CDR3 is made up of 14 amino acids. CDR3 DNA sequence: TGCGCCAGCAGCCAAGACAAAACAACAGATACGCAGTATTTT. Translating it yields CASSQDKTTDTQYF.

The chain couples TRBV6-2 or TRBV6-3 to TRBJ1-1; 7 nucleotides line up with TRBD1. CDR1 is MNHEY, CDR2 SVGEGT, per germline. J lost 1 base, V lost 4 bases, and 9 bases had no gene match. The CDR3 has 16 residues. CDR3 residues: CASSWSRDRKNTEAFF. The CDR3 DNA is TGTGCCAGCAGTTGGTCCCGGGACAGAAAGAACACTGAAGCTTTCTTT.

The chain links TRBV6-1 to TRBJ2-4, with TRBD1 identical over 12 bases. The CDR3 has 17 residues. Germline CDR1 reads MNHNS; CDR2 reads SASEGT. V gave up 5 bases and J gave up 2 bases; unmatched junction bases: 7. In nucleotides, the CDR3 is TGTGCCAGCAGTCCTAGGGGACAGGGGGCAACCAAAAACATTCAGTACTTC. This translates into CASSPRGQGATKNIQYF.

This clonotype was seen a handful of times. This sequence joins TRBV18 and TRBJ2-7; unclear D gene. Germline V gives CDR1 KGHSH, CDR2 LQKENI. The CDR3 covers 12 residues. Trimming removed 2 bases at V and 7 bases at J, with 9 bases between. The CDR3 reads CASSPSSREQYF. CDR3 bases: TGTGCCAGCTCACCAAGCTCTCGGGAGCAGTACTTC.